This T cell receptor beta chain was recorded in a study of T-cell memory formation after mild COVID-19. For the study at large: Among the donors, TCR clusters were largely specific to each donor. Whole-study findings and limits: A balance of CD4 and CD8 characterized clones contracting day 15 to 85, whereas later expanders leaned CD4+. Several responding clones turned up in pre-infection memory, indicating that cross-reactive memory may have taken part.

J gave up 5 bases and V 0 bases, and 6 bases lay outside the gene matches. CDR3 size: 15 residues. Germline V lookup: CDR1 MNHEY, CDR2 SMNVEV (reference sequence). Remarks on this clonotype: Its antigen is not known.

MiXCR, applied by TCRdb to the 5' RACE reads, yields one record per CDR3 protein. The table has under 450,000 distinct CDR3 sequences, approximately 15% seen once; the top ten hold around 22%. This sequence originates from a man aged 18 to 29 who had mild COVID-19 (a few samples of this study predate the infection). Cell type and time point are not known. J is TRBJ1-1 and V is TRBV27; TRBD1 matches 7 bases. Material for sequencing was PBMCs or a T cell subset sorted from them (not recorded which). The CDR3 loop reads CASSLSRQGRTEAFF. CDR3 DNA sequence: TGTGCCAGCAGTTTATCTAGACAGGGAAGGACTGAAGCTTTCTTT.